Given below is one T cell receptor (beta chain) in context. The sample originates from a study of blood T cell repertoires in COVID-19. About the research overall: Specimens from acute and convalescent COVID-19 originated in the United States, Italy and Spain. The analysed material was cDNA or gDNA that came from T cells, B-cell-depleted T cells, or PBMCs.

Germline V CDR1 and CDR2: SGHRS, YFSETQ. This CDR3 contains 13 residues. Between the trimmed V and J ends, which lost 4 bases and 5 bases, there was a span of 12 bases. In the study's own analysis: Amplified reference gene primers provided the basis for estimating nucleated cell counts. Sequenced by immunoSEQ multiplex PCR; TCRdb stores in-frame clones only, minus some. V and J calls and clone size are copied from that table; D and trimming were computed from the DNA. This table holds some 49,000 clones, roughly four fifths found once. The origin of this receptor is a woman aged 60 to 75 with acute or convalescent COVID-19. V and J are TRBV5-1 and TRBJ1-1; D gene ambiguous. Sequencing used peripheral blood. The CDR3 loop is CASSLDLWTEAFF. CDR3 nucleotide sequence: TGCGCCAGCAGCCTGGACTTGTGGACTGAAGCTTTCTTT.